This entry lists 13 T cell receptor beta chains sequenced from one sample in a study of response to subunit inactivated influenza vaccine. TCRdb processed the RT-PCR reads anew with MiXCR; each CDR3 protein has one entry. The sample includes around 200,000 distinct CDR3 sequences, around 9% seen only once; the top ten take 11%. The sample consisted of non-naive T cells sorted from PBMCs, taken on the day of vaccination. All receptors derive from a middle-aged man who received an inactivated influenza vaccine.

Ten or more counts support this clonotype. The chain employs TRBV2 and TRBJ1-4, with 9 positions matching TRBD1. The V segment lost 6 bases and the J segment 7 bases; nucleotides outside the gene matches: 6. The CDR3 is 14 amino acids. CDR1 and CDR2 (germline): SNHLY, FYNNEI. The CDR3: CASSYRGRGEKLFF. DNA for the CDR3: TGTGCCAGCAGCTACAGGGGGCGCGGTGAAAAACTGTTTTTT.

V usage is TRBV2 and J usage is TRBJ2-2; D might be TRBD1 (6 bases). V lost 4 bases and J 3 bases, leaving 9 bases between the germline ends. The length of the CDR3 is 14 residues. Germline loops: CDR1 SNHLY, CDR2 FYNNEI. This CDR3 is CASSVYRDTGELFF. CDR3 DNA: TGTGCCAGCAGTGTATACAGGGACACCGGGGAGCTGTTTTTT.

The V gene is TRBV12-3 or TRBV12-4, the J gene TRBJ1-5, with TRBD1 identical over 9 bases. After removal of 5 bases from V and 4 bases from J, the junction contained 9 bases not matched to a gene. This CDR3 is built from 16 residues. The CDR3 protein is CASSAATGGGNQPQHF. Written as DNA, the CDR3 is TGTGCCAGCAGTGCGGCGACAGGGGGTGGGAATCAGCCCCAGCATTTT.

This clonotype was seen a handful of times. The chain recombines TRBV19 with TRBJ2-1; no firm D call. In germline, CDR1 is LNHDA, CDR2 SQIVND (reference sequence). V was trimmed by 5 bases and J by 9 bases, leaving 17 bases between them. CDR3 length: 14 amino acids. CDR3 DNA: TGTGCCAGTAGTCCCTATCCGGATCGCGGTGAGCAGTTCTTC. This sequence encodes CASSPYPDRGEQFF.

This clonotype was seen a handful of times. The gene calls are TRBV11-2 and TRBJ2-7; 8 positions agree with TRBD1. CDR1 SGHAT and CDR2 FQNNGV come from the germline V gene. The V gene end was trimmed by 1 base and the J gene end by 1 base; junction bases not matched to a gene: 18. CDR3 length: 20 amino acids. This CDR3 reads CASSLGALPGTGFSSYEQYF. The DNA of the CDR3 is TGTGCCAGCAGCTTAGGGGCGCTTCCCGGGACAGGATTCTCTTCCTACGAGCAGTACTTC.

The V gene is TRBV6-2 or TRBV6-3, the J gene TRBJ2-7; D possibly corresponds to TRBD1 (5 bases). Trimming took off 5 bases at V and 4 bases at J, with 9 bases between the two ends. Looked up from germline, CDR1 is MNHEY and CDR2 is SVGEGT. The CDR3 has 12 amino acids. The CDR3 region is CASSPGWYEQYF. DNA for the CDR3: TGTGCCAGCAGTCCAGGGTGGTACGAGCAGTACTTC.

This clonotype was seen more than once but under ten times. The gene calls are TRBV29-1 and TRBJ1-2, with 8 positions matching TRBD1. The V gene's germline CDR1 is SQVTM and CDR2 ANQGSEA. This CDR3 has 13 amino acids. Unmatched junction bases numbered 7, after V lost 6 bases and J lost 4 bases. The chain's CDR3 is CSVNRGGSYGYTF. As DNA, the CDR3 is TGCAGCGTCAACAGGGGGGGAAGCTATGGCTACACCTTC. Drawing the rest from reference TRBV29-1 and TRBJ1-2, the complete variable domain is SAVISQKPSRDICQRGTSLTIQCQVDSQVTMMFWYRQQPGQSLTLIATANQGSEATYESGFVIDKFPISRPNLTFSTLTVSNMSPEDSSIYLCSVNRGGSYGYTFGSGTRLTVV.

The chain carries TRBV6-2 or TRBV6-3 and TRBJ2-7; the D is unclear. Germline CDR1 reads MNHEY; CDR2 reads SVGEGT. The CDR3 sequence is 12 residues long. Trimming cost V 2 bases and J 6 bases, with 8 bases left between them. CDR3 residues: CASSYTWVEQYF. The DNA of the CDR3 is TGTGCCAGCAGTTACACTTGGGTCGAGCAGTACTTC.

The V call is TRBV15, the J call TRBJ1-5; 7 nucleotides agree with TRBD1. CDR1 is LNHNV, CDR2 YYDKDF, per germline (reference sequence). Losses at the gene ends were 3 bases for V and 0 bases for J; bases not matched to a gene: 5. The CDR3 sequence is 16 residues long. CDR3 coding DNA: TGTGCCACCAGCAGGGGGGACAGTTTTAGCAATCAGCCCCAGCATTTT. Translated: CATSRGDSFSNQPQHF.

This clonotype has more than one count but fewer than ten. The CDR3 DNA follows: TGTGCCAGCAGCCCAATCCCAAACACTGAAGCTTTCTTT. Translation: CASSPIPNTEAFF. The gene calls are TRBV7-9 and TRBJ1-1; unclear D gene. The CDR3 totals 13 residues. In germline, CDR1 is SEHNR, CDR2 FQNEAQ (reference sequence). Trimming pared 5 bases from V and 2 bases from J, leaving 9 bases between.

This clonotype was seen many times. This chain uses TRBV28 with TRBJ2-7; D may be TRBD2 (6 bases). This CDR3 has 15 amino acids. Trimming took 5 bases from V and 0 from J, leaving 14 bases between them. Germline V lookup: CDR1 MDHEN, CDR2 SYDVKM. In nucleotides, the CDR3 is TGTGCCAGCAGTCGTATCGGGGGACTCTCCTACGAGCAGTACTTC. Translating it yields CASSRIGGLSYEQYF.

In this sample, this clonotype turned up a few times. The V and J genes are TRBV30 and TRBJ2-1; the match to TRBD2 covers 7 bases. Germline V lookup: CDR1 GTSNPN, CDR2 SVGIG (reference sequence). The CDR3 covers 14 residues. With V trimmed by 6 bases and J by 1 base, 6 bases remained unmatched. The chain's CDR3 is CACKRERSYNEQFF. CDR3 coding DNA: TGTGCCTGTAAGCGGGAACGATCCTACAATGAGCAGTTCTTC.

This clonotype was observed a handful of times. The CDR3 nucleotides read TGTGCCAGCAGCCAAGGAAGTACAAAGCTCTGGGTAGATACGCAGTATTTT. Protein sequence: CASSQGSTKLWVDTQYF. The rearrangement links TRBV4-2 to TRBJ2-3; D uncertain. The V and J ends lost 1 base and 5 bases respectively, with 19 bases between them. The germline gives CDR1 LGHNA, CDR2 YNFKEQ. This CDR3 comprises 17 residues.